This record covers a single T cell receptor beta chain. The antigen it recognizes is unknown. Base qualities are missing; no much larger clone stands one base away. Sequencing was carried out with an Illumina NovaSeq 6000. cDNA libraries for TCRalpha and TCRbeta were prepared by 5'RACE using constant-segment primers, with sample barcodes and unique molecular identifiers added. RNA was extracted from every sample with Trizol reagent. Libraries were amplified in two PCR steps, with a second sample barcode and Illumina TruSeq adapters added in the second step. The libraries were sequenced on an Illumina NovaSeq using 2 x 150 bp paired-end reads. The original pipeline was this. Reads were demultiplexed and collapsed into UMI-guided consensus sequences with migec v1.2.7. Using mixcr v2.1.11, UMI consensuses were aligned to TRA and TRB V and J templates and then assembled into clonotypes. Expanded or contracted clonotypes were those called significant by both edgeR and NoisET, with noise models trained on biological replicates. For edgeR calls, the cutoffs were a false discovery rate-adjusted p below 0.01 and a log2 fold-change threshold of 1. PCA with hierarchical clustering of max-normalized trajectories of the 1000 most abundant clonotypes was used as exploratory dynamics analysis. Separately sequenced CD4+ and CD8+ repertoires were used to assign a CD4 or CD8 phenotype to each responding clone. TCRdb cleaned the public reads at Q25 with fastp, built clones with MiXCR and kept in-frame beta chains. Here each entry gathers all rows of one CDR3 protein and keeps the most common genes and DNA. The V and J calls reflect TCRdb's pipeline rather than the authors' work. Across this sample there are about 270,000 distinct CDR3 sequences, with roughly 15% seen only once. In total, the top ten clones hold approximately 25% of the sample.

Reading from cysteine to phenylalanine, the CDR3 counts 15 amino acids. Only the CDR3 portion is preserved as DNA: 45 bases, with reading frame beginning at the first base. V drops 5 bases and J drops 1 base, leaving 14 bases in between. According to the germline V gene, CDR1 reads MNHEY and CDR2 reads SVGEGT. This sample is drawn from a study of T-cell memory formation after mild COVID-19 (dated by TCRdb to the early 2020s). In the study overall: Most TCR sequence clusters were specific to one of the two donors. In a couple of donors, T-cell clones that expanded and contracted after mild COVID-19 were followed by sequencing TCRalpha and TCRbeta repertoires longitudinally. The cohort comprised two young, previously healthy adult volunteers, one female and one male. General findings and caveats noted by the study authors: The second-wave clones that peaked on day 37 were not confirmed to be SARS-CoV-2 specific. Contracting CD4+ clones were found mainly in CM and EM memory subsets, while CD8+ clones were enriched in EMRA. Balanced CD4/CD8 phenotypes were observed for clones contracting from day 15 to 85, whereas a bias towards CD4+ was observed for a second wave of clones expanding from day 15 to 37. Some responding clones were detected in pre-infection memory, suggesting pre-existing cross-reactive memory T cells joined the SARS-CoV-2 response. The study covered only two mild cases, and larger cohorts including severe cases with pre-infection samples were considered necessary.

PBMCs were isolated by Ficoll-Paque density gradient centrifugation. This TCR derives from a man aged 18 to 29 who had mild COVID-19 (a few samples of this study predate the infection). The sample titles of this study are shuffled in the database, so cell type and time point are left out; the donor was told from shared clones. The rearrangement joined TRBV6-2 or TRBV6-3 to TRBJ2-5; the D gene could be TRBD1 or TRBD2, each one agreeing over 5 bases. Sequencing was performed on PBMCs or a T cell subset sorted from them (not recorded which). The nucleotide sequence reads TGTGCCAGCAGTACCCGGGGCGGACCCCAAGAGACCCAGTACTTC. Translated, it gives CASSTRGGPQETQYF.